Listed below are T cell receptor beta chains from one sample, sequenced in a study of shared clonotypes between healthy human individuals. Assay: immunoSEQ multiplex PCR; the TCRdb copy retains only in-frame clones and omits some. The sample consists of under 1,100,000 clones, 70% to 80% of them appearing once. Specimen: memory CD4+ T cells sorted from blood. These receptors were taken from a man between 18 and 29 years old in good health. Each CDR3 is given with its conserved first and last residue. The D gene is left open where the match is weak. Not every row has a clone size; where given, it reads once, few, many or a size class.

TRBV2	.	.	TRBJ2-2	CASRTGPNTGELFF	TGTGCCAGCAGAACAGGGCCGAACACCGGGGAGCTGTTTTTT
TRBV29-1	.	.	TRBJ1-1	CSLGSSNTEAFF	TGCAGCCTTGGATCTTCGAACACTGAAGCTTTCTTT
TRBV10-1	.	.	TRBJ1-2	CATPDSHDCGYTF	TGCGCCACTCCGGACAGCCACGACTGTGGCTACACCTTC
TRBV7-9	.	.	TRBJ1-4	CASSFEVSGEKLFF	TGTGCCAGCAGCTTTGAAGTTTCCGGTGAAAAACTGTTTTTT
TRBV5-1	TRBD2	.	TRBJ2-3	CASSFQRDQDTQYF	TGCGCCAGCAGCTTTCAGCGGGATCAAGATACGCAGTATTTT
TRBV28	.	.	TRBJ2-3	CASSPALTDTQYF	TGTGCCAGCAGTCCGGCTCTCACAGATACGCAGTATTTT
TRBV11-2	.	few	TRBJ1-1	CASRLRDTEAFF	TGTGCCAGCAGGTTGAGGGACACTGAAGCTTTCTTT
TRBV6-1	TRBD2	.	TRBJ2-7	CAYATWASGRNEQYF	TGTGCCTACGCAACGTGGGCTAGCGGGCGGAACGAGCAGTACTTC
TRBV10-3	TRBD2	.	TRBJ2-3	CAISGTSGGFPDHDTQYF	TGTGCCATCAGTGGTACTAGCGGGGGATTCCCCGATCACGATACGCAGTATTTT
TRBV28	.	.	TRBJ2-7	CASSYQGWGEQYF	TGTGCCAGCAGTTACCAGGGTTGGGGCGAGCAGTACTTC
TRBV10-3	.	.	TRBJ1-1	CAISQQGAGEAFF	TGTGCCATCAGTCAACAGGGAGCAGGTGAAGCTTTCTTT
TRBV30	.	.	TRBJ2-5	CAWARSKKGLGETQYF	TGTGCCTGGGCCCGGTCGAAAAAGGGGCTCGGAGAGACCCAGTACTTC
TRBV6-1	.	.	TRBJ2-7	CASRFRAVSYEQYF	TGTGCCAGCAGATTTAGAGCGGTTTCCTACGAGCAGTACTTC
TRBV4-1	.	.	TRBJ2-1	CASSQVDLVSYNEQFF	TGCGCCAGCAGCCAAGTTGATCTAGTCTCCTACAATGAGCAGTTCTTC
TRBV18	TRBD1	.	TRBJ2-7	CASSSDRGYEQYF	TGTGCCAGCTCATCGGACAGGGGATACGAGCAGTACTTC
TRBV6-5	TRBD1	many	TRBJ2-1	CASSSRDRGTEFF	TGTGCCAGCAGTTCCCGGGACAGGGGCACCGAGTTCTTC
TRBV7-3	.	many	TRBJ1-1	CASSLGWGSRTEAFF	TGTGCCAGCAGCCTAGGGTGGGGCTCGAGGACTGAAGCTTTCTTT
TRBV2	.	few	TRBJ2-7	CASSGSGRGDEQYF	TGTGCCAGCAGTGGGTCGGGGAGAGGGGACGAGCAGTACTTC
TRBV4-3	TRBD2	once	TRBJ2-1	CASSQARASGRPNEQFF	TGCGCCAGCAGCCAAGCCCGCGCTAGCGGGAGGCCGAATGAGCAGTTCTTC
TRBV5-1	.	.	TRBJ1-1	CASRLPGRNTEAFF	TGCGCCAGCCGACTCCCGGGACGGAACACTGAAGCTTTCTTT
TRBV5-4	.	.	TRBJ2-7	CASSLGGKVGSYEQYF	TGTGCCAGCAGCTTGGGCGGGAAAGTCGGGTCCTACGAGCAGTACTTC
TRBV19	.	.	TRBJ1-1	CASSNRRFEAFF	TGTGCCAGTAGTAACCGGAGGTTTGAAGCTTTCTTT
TRBV6-5	TRBD1	few	TRBJ1-1	CASSLTGVGNTEAFF	TGTGCCAGCAGTCTAACAGGGGTAGGGAACACTGAAGCTTTCTTT
TRBV29-1	.	.	TRBJ2-1	CSVELGNEQFF	TGCAGCGTTGAATTGGGCAATGAGCAGTTCTTC
TRBV19	.	.	TRBJ1-5	CATRGGIGSNQPQHF	TGTGCCACCAGGGGAGGGATCGGTAGCAATCAGCCCCAGCATTTT
TRBV29-1	TRBD1	.	TRBJ1-5	CSVDFGTGKQPQHF	TGCAGCGTTGATTTTGGGACAGGAAAGCAGCCCCAGCATTTT
TRBV6-6	.	.	TRBJ1-2	CASGAGGTSNYGYTF	TGTGCCAGCGGGGCGGGGGGGACTTCTAACTATGGCTACACCTTC
TRBV11-3	TRBD1	.	TRBJ1-5	CASSFGTGNQPQHF	TGTGCCAGCAGCTTCGGGACAGGCAATCAGCCCCAGCATTTT
TRBV6-1	.	.	TRBJ1-2	CASSSLDTGAYGYTF	TGTGCCAGCAGTAGCTTGGACACTGGGGCCTATGGCTACACCTTC
TRBV7-9	TRBD1	once	TRBJ2-3	CASSYLGTGSTDTQYF	TGTGCCAGCAGCTATCTCGGGACAGGGAGCACAGATACGCAGTATTTT
TRBV6-5	TRBD1	.	TRBJ2-7	CASSQPGTGYEQYF	TGTGCCAGCAGTCAGCCCGGGACAGGGTACGAGCAGTACTTC
TRBV7-2	TRBD1	.	TRBJ2-7	CASSLQGGNYEQYF	TGTGCCAGCAGTTTACAGGGGGGTAACTACGAGCAGTACTTC
TRBV18	.	.	TRBJ2-3	CASSPKRSTDTQYF	TGTGCCAGCTCACCAAAACGGAGCACAGATACGCAGTATTTT
TRBV27	TRBD1	once	TRBJ1-1	CASSSGQTNTEAFF	TGTGCCAGCAGTTCGGGACAGACTAACACTGAAGCTTTCTTT
TRBV5-8	TRBD2	.	TRBJ2-3	CASSLGSGKGTDTQYF	TGTGCCAGCAGCTTAGGAAGCGGGAAGGGCACAGATACGCAGTATTTT
TRBV7-9	.	.	TRBJ2-3	CASSFGGGKRDTQYF	TGTGCCAGCAGCTTCGGTGGGGGGAAGCGGGATACGCAGTATTTT
TRBV6-1	TRBD1	few	TRBJ1-3	CASSEWAGGSGNTIYF	TGTGCCAGCAGTGAATGGGCAGGGGGGTCTGGAAACACCATATATTTT
TRBV6-5	.	.	TRBJ2-1	CASSIQDEQFF	TGTGCCAGCAGTATACAGGATGAGCAGTTCTTC
TRBV30	.	few	TRBJ1-5	CAWGGDNQPQHF	TGTGCCTGGGGAGGGGACAATCAGCCCCAGCATTTT
TRBV11-2	.	.	TRBJ2-7	CASSISSYEQYF	TGTGCCAGCAGCATTAGCTCCTACGAGCAGTACTTC
TRBV11-2	.	few	TRBJ1-4	CASSLSVPLDSATNEKLFF	TGTGCCAGCAGCTTATCCGTCCCCCTCGACAGTGCAACTAATGAAAAACTGTTTTTT
TRBV30	TRBD1	.	TRBJ1-2	CAWRDRGDSGYTF	TGTGCCTGGAGGGACAGGGGTGATAGTGGCTACACCTTC
TRBV5-6	TRBD1	.	TRBJ2-5	CASSMGQGGETQYF	TGTGCCAGCAGCATGGGACAGGGCGGGGAGACCCAGTACTTC
TRBV5-1	.	.	TRBJ1-6	CASSLEGSYNSPLHF	TGCGCCAGCAGCTTAGAGGGCTCCTATAATTCACCCCTCCACTTT